These 31 T cell receptor beta chains came from one sample sequenced in a study of control samples from healthy donors and cancer patients. Assay: immunoSEQ multiplex PCR; the TCRdb copy retains only in-frame clones and omits some. The sample carries some 140,000 clones, roughly nine tenths recorded once. The sample taken for sequencing was blood. All receptors derive from a woman aged 25 to 39 in good health.

This clone was found once. The chain couples TRBV28 to TRBJ2-5, with 8 bases identical to TRBD1. Trimming cost V 3 bases and J 4 bases; bases outside gene matches: 10. This CDR3 has 16 amino acids. Germline CDR1 is MDHEN and CDR2 is SYDVKM. The CDR3 DNA sequence: TGTGCCAGCAGTTTTTCTCAGGGGGCGCAAGTAGAGACCCAGTACTTC. This encodes CASSFSQGAQVETQYF.

The genes are TRBV18 and TRBJ2-1, with TRBD1 matching over 7 bases. The V gene end was trimmed by 4 bases and the J gene end by 0 bases; junction bases not matched to a gene: 3. This CDR3 region has 15 residues. Germline values: CDR1 KGHSH, CDR2 LQKENI. CDR3 sequence reads: CASSRQGSSYNEQFF. CDR3 in DNA: TGTGCCAGCTCACGACAGGGTAGCTCCTACAATGAGCAGTTCTTC.

The J gene is TRBJ2-5, the V gene TRBV6-2 or TRBV6-3; D uncertain. CDR1 MNHEY and CDR2 SVGEGT come from the germline V gene. The CDR3 has 15 amino acids. Trimming took off 5 bases at V and 6 bases at J, with 19 bases between the two ends. For the CDR3, the DNA is TGTGCCAGCAGTGGGATGGGCCCTGTAGGACAGACCCAGTACTTC. This codes for CASSGMGPVGQTQYF.

The chain has TRBV4-2 and TRBJ1-4; D unresolved. Looked up from germline, CDR1 is LGHNA and CDR2 is YNFKEQ. There are 14 residues in the CDR3. Trimming took 0 bases from V and 2 from J, leaving 4 bases between them. The CDR3 sequence: CASSQEDTNEKLFF. As DNA, the CDR3 is TGTGCCAGCAGCCAAGAGGACACTAATGAAAAACTGTTTTTT.

The rearrangement links TRBV5-1 to TRBJ2-2; 8 nucleotides line up with TRBD1. The V segment lost 0 bases and the J segment 5 bases; nucleotides outside the gene matches: 0. The germline gives CDR1 SGHRS, CDR2 YFSETQ. The CDR3 runs 14 residues. As DNA, the CDR3 is TGCGCCAGCAGCTTGGGGACAGGGACCGGGGAGCTGTTTTTT. Translation gives CASSLGTGTGELFF.

The V and J genes are TRBV19 and TRBJ2-5, with D maybe TRBD2 (6 bases). Trimming removed 3 bases from V and 7 bases from J, with 15 bases in between. This CDR3 has 14 residues. Germline V gene data show CDR1 as LNHDA and CDR2 as SQIVND (reference sequence). The CDR3 sequence is CASSIAGTGGTQYF. The CDR3 region has the DNA TGTGCCAGTAGTATCGCCGGGACTGGGGGGACCCAGTACTTC.

The CDR3 nucleotides read TGTGCCAGTAGTATTGGGACGGACCAAGAGACCCAGTACTTC. Translated, it gives CASSIGTDQETQYF. The genes are TRBV19 and TRBJ2-5; D possibly uses TRBD1 or TRBD2 (5 bases each). The CDR3 is 14 amino acids. The V end lost 3 bases, the J end lost 0 bases, and 8 bases lay between the germline ends. Germline CDR1 LNHDA, CDR2 SQIVND (reference sequence).

The genes are TRBV7-9 and TRBJ1-5, with no clear D. V was pared by 1 base and J by 3 bases, with 7 bases between. Germline CDR1 reads SEHNR; CDR2 reads FQNEAQ (reference sequence). The CDR3 sequence is 14 residues long. The CDR3 bases are TGTGCCAGCAGCTTAGACAACCACAATCAGCCCCAGCATTTT. Translating gives CASSLDNHNQPQHF.

V gene TRBV11-2 combines with J gene TRBJ1-1, with 8 bases lining up with TRBD1. The CDR3 is 14 residues long. V gave up 5 bases and J gave up 4 bases; unmatched junction bases: 6. Germline assignment: CDR1 SGHAT and CDR2 FQNNGV. In DNA, the CDR3 is TGTGCCAGCAGCCAGGGGGCCGCGGGCACTGAAGCTTTCTTT. Translating it yields CASSQGAAGTEAFF.

The V gene is TRBV29-1, the J gene TRBJ2-5, with no clear D. CDR3 length: 19 residues. Per the germline V gene, CDR1 is SQVTM and CDR2 is ANQGSEA. With 4 bases removed from V and 0 bases from J, the gap between germline ends came to 27 bases. For the CDR3, the DNA is TGCAGCGTTGGCCCCGGCGGCATCCCGAAGAGGTGGTACCAAGAGACCCAGTACTTC. Translated, it gives CSVGPGGIPKRWYQETQYF. The whole variable domain, filled in from reference TRBV29-1 and TRBJ2-5, reads SAVISQKPSRDICQRGTSLTIQCQVDSQVTMMFWYRQQPGQSLTLIATANQGSEATYESGFVIDKFPISRPNLTFSTLTVSNMSPEDSSIYLCSVGPGGIPKRWYQETQYFGPGTRLLVL.

The chain couples TRBV21-1 to TRBJ1-1. TRBV21-1 is a listed pseudogene. The CDR3 consists of 15 residues. The CDR3 spells CASSKGHPSGPEAFF. The DNA of the CDR3 is TGTGCCAGCAGCAAAGGGCACCCCTCGGGCCCTGAAGCTTTCTTT.

The CDR3: CASSVGQGGLETQYF. DNA of the CDR3: TGTGCCAGCAGCGTGGGACAGGGAGGGTTGGAGACCCAGTACTTC. The chain recombines TRBV9 with TRBJ2-5, with 9 bases fitting TRBD1. Trimming took 2 bases from V and 5 from J; bases not matched to a gene: 7. CDR1 SGDLS and CDR2 YYNGEE come from the germline V gene. This CDR3 region has 15 residues.

The gene calls are TRBV6-5 and TRBJ2-7; 13 bases fit TRBD2. The CDR3 runs to 15 residues. Trimming removed 6 bases from V and 2 bases from J; junction bases left unmatched: 4. Germline CDR1 MNHEY, CDR2 SVGAGI. The CDR3 sequence is CASSYGTSGTYEQYF. CDR3 coding DNA: TGTGCCAGCAGCTACGGGACTAGCGGGACCTACGAGCAGTACTTC.

The chain recombines TRBV7-2 with TRBJ2-1, with no clear D. CDR1 and CDR2 (germline): SGHTA, FQGNSA. The CDR3 is made up of 14 amino acids. With 2 bases removed from V and 9 bases from J, the gap between germline ends came to 14 bases. The CDR3 region is CASSLNSFYSEQFF. The CDR3 bases are TGTGCCAGCAGCTTAAACTCCTTTTACTCTGAGCAGTTCTTC.

This chain links TRBV2 with TRBJ2-6; 7 bases are shared with TRBD2. Germline V gene data show CDR1 as SNHLY and CDR2 as FYNNEI. The CDR3 sequence is 17 residues long. The ends lost 2 bases at V and 2 bases at J; junction bases unmatched: 6. DNA for the CDR3: TGTGCCAGCAGTGAATTCTCGGGAGGTACTGGGGCCAACGTCCTGACTTTC. Residues: CASSEFSGGTGANVLTF.

With respect to this clone: Other DNA sequences in this specimen translate into the identical CDR3. V and J are TRBV28 and TRBJ1-2, with a tentative D call TRBD1 (6 bases). The CDR3 runs to 13 residues. Between the trimmed V and J ends, which lost 3 bases and 2 bases, there was a span of 7 bases. The germline gives CDR1 MDHEN, CDR2 SYDVKM. The chain's CDR3 is CASSLTGNYGYTF. CDR3 in DNA: TGTGCCAGCAGTTTGACAGGAAACTATGGCTACACCTTC.

CDR3 residues: CASTWERATEAFF. The CDR3 DNA reads TGTGCCAGCACCTGGGAGAGGGCTACTGAAGCTTTCTTT. The rearrangement joins TRBV28 to TRBJ1-1, with D hard to call. The germline V gene encodes CDR1 MDHEN and CDR2 SYDVKM. The CDR3 covers 13 residues. Trimming took off 7 bases at V and 5 bases at J, with 14 bases between the two ends.

A few counts support this clone. The rearrangement links TRBV6-5 to TRBJ2-7; 10 bases align to TRBD2. The CDR3 sequence is 16 residues long. CDR1 is MNHEY and CDR2 is SVGAGI in the germline V gene. V gave up 1 base and J gave up 7 bases; unmatched junction bases: 10. The CDR3 region has the DNA TGTGCCAGCAGTTACTTTGGGCTAGCGGGAGAAGGGGAGCAGTACTTC. This codes for CASSYFGLAGEGEQYF.

The genes are TRBV6-5 and TRBJ1-6, with no clear D. CDR3 length: 15 residues. CDR1 and CDR2 (germline): MNHEY, SVGAGI. The V and J ends lost 6 bases and 7 bases respectively, with 16 bases between them. CDR3 sequence: CASRTEGLANSPLHF. In DNA form, the CDR3 reads TGTGCCAGCAGAACCGAAGGGCTGGCGAATTCACCCCTCCACTTT.

This chain connects TRBV2 to TRBJ2-3; 9 nucleotides align to TRBD2. Per germline, CDR1 SNHLY and CDR2 FYNNEI. The CDR3 runs 17 residues. The V and J ends lost 6 bases and 11 bases, in that order; junction bases with no gene match: 21. This chain's CDR3 is CASRPTSGGAGSNVQYF. The CDR3 DNA sequence: TGTGCCAGCAGGCCGACTAGCGGAGGGGCAGGGTCCAATGTGCAGTATTTT.

The chain is built from TRBV20-1 and TRBJ2-1; possible D gene TRBD2, 6 bases. Trimming removed 8 bases at V and 9 bases at J, with 14 bases between. The germline CDR1 and CDR2 sequences are DFQATT and SNEGSKA (reference sequence). This CDR3 region has 11 residues. CDR3 amino acids: CSSGVEVEQFF. In DNA, the CDR3 is TGCAGTTCGGGAGTCGAGGTTGAGCAGTTCTTC.

The CDR3 DNA reads as TGTGCCAGCAGTTACGGGCTAGCGGGAGGTTACGAGCAGTACTTC. This codes for CASSYGLAGGYEQYF. The gene calls are TRBV6-5 and TRBJ2-7; 11 bases are shared with TRBD2. The length of the CDR3 is 15 residues. With 2 bases clipped from V and 4 bases from J, the junction kept 4 bases outside the gene matches. In germline, CDR1 is MNHEY, CDR2 SVGAGI.

This chain uses TRBV4-1 with TRBJ2-1, with D maybe TRBD2 (6 bases). CDR3 length: 16 amino acids. Germline CDR1 MGHRA, CDR2 YSYEKL. V was cut by 1 base and J by 2 bases, with 12 bases left in between. The CDR3 sequence is CASSQAGGATYNEQFF. The DNA for the CDR3 is TGCGCCAGCAGCCAAGCTGGAGGGGCAACCTACAATGAGCAGTTCTTC.

The V call is TRBV28, the J call TRBJ2-2; possibly TRBD1 for D (6 bases). This CDR3 is built from 18 residues. Trimming took off 2 bases at V and 0 bases at J, with 16 bases between the two ends. The germline V gene has CDR1 MDHEN and CDR2 SYDVKM. CDR3 sequence (DNA): TGTGCCAGCAGTTTAGGACACTCCGGGACAACGAACACCGGGGAGCTGTTTTTT. Residues: CASSLGHSGTTNTGELFF.

The V gene is TRBV6-5, the J gene TRBJ2-7, with a possible D match to TRBD1 (6 bases). The germline V gene encodes CDR1 MNHEY and CDR2 SVGAGI. V was trimmed by 7 bases and J by 0 bases, leaving 16 bases between them. The CDR3 totals 15 residues. CDR3 sequence (DNA): TGTGCCAGCACCCAAGGGGGTAGGGGCTCCTACGAGCAGTACTTC. Translated, it gives CASTQGGRGSYEQYF.

The rearrangement joins TRBV28 to TRBJ2-5; D call uncertain. The V gene lost 6 bases and the J gene lost 5 bases, with 19 bases spanning the gap. Germline CDR1 is MDHEN and CDR2 is SYDVKM. This CDR3 spans 15 amino acids. In DNA, the CDR3 is TGTGCCAGCAGAACTTTAGACGGAGTTGGTGAGACCCAGTACTTC. It yields the protein CASRTLDGVGETQYF.

This clone showed up just once. CDR3 residues: CASTDSNQPQHF. DNA for the CDR3: TGTGCCAGCACAGATAGCAATCAGCCCCAGCATTTT. This sequence joins TRBV2 and TRBJ1-5; D is unresolved. The CDR3 loop spans 12 amino acids. Germline values: CDR1 SNHLY, CDR2 FYNNEI. V was trimmed by 7 bases and J by 0 bases, leaving 4 bases between them.

V gene TRBV12-3 or TRBV12-4 combines with J gene TRBJ2-5; D possibly corresponds to TRBD1 (5 bases). The CDR3 length is 13 residues. Trimming took 3 bases from V and 9 from J, leaving 14 bases between them. In DNA, the CDR3 is TGTGCCAGCAGTTTTATCGCGTCCAGGGCCCAGTACTTC. Amino acids: CASSFIASRAQYF.

The chain recombines TRBV29-1 with TRBJ2-5; D is possibly TRBD2 (6 bases). Trimming shortened V by 4 bases and J by 0 bases, and 9 bases separated the two germline ends. Germline V lookup: CDR1 SQVTM, CDR2 ANQGSEA. CDR3 length: 13 amino acids. The CDR3 coding sequence is TGCAGCGTTGGAGGCGGGAACCAAGAGACCCAGTACTTC. Amino acids: CSVGGGNQETQYF.

The genes are TRBV28 and TRBJ1-1; tentative D call: TRBD1 (6 bases). CDR3 length: 11 amino acids. Per the germline V gene, CDR1 is MDHEN and CDR2 is SYDVKM. With 5 bases removed from V and 6 bases from J, the gap between germline ends came to 7 bases. CDR3 nucleotide sequence: TGTGCCAGCAGTAGGGGGGCTGAAGCTTTCTTT. Translating gives CASSRGAEAFF.

The CDR3 DNA reads TGTGCCAGCTCACCCCCCTTGCCTGCATATGGCTACACCTTC. Translating it yields CASSPPLPAYGYTF. V usage is TRBV18 and J usage is TRBJ1-2; D gene uncertain. This CDR3 has 14 residues. Germline CDR1 reads KGHSH; CDR2 reads LQKENI. V was shortened by 3 bases and J by 5 bases, with 13 bases between the two germline ends.